These T cell receptor beta chains were read from a single sample in a study of Ad26.COV2.S vaccination and SARS-CoV-2 variants. Assay: immunoSEQ multiplex PCR; the TCRdb copy retains only in-frame clones and omits some. The table records a few hundred thousand clones, around 90% of them present only once. This specimen was peripheral blood, taken in a trial of Ad26.COV2.S vaccine versus placebo. These receptors were obtained from a person aged 18-65 years who received the Ad26.COV2.S COVID-19 vaccine or a placebo. CDR3s include the opening cysteine and the closing phenylalanine or tryptophan. The order of the fields is CDR3 protein, CDR3 DNA, J gene, V gene, D gene, clone size. D genes are given only for firm matches. Only part of the rows carry a size: once, few, many, or a class if the clone is expanded.

CDR3aa: CASSLLAGTYNEQFF
CDR3nt: TGTGCCAGCAGTTTATTGGCGGGGACCTACAATGAGCAGTTCTTC
j_gene: TRBJ2-1
v_gene: TRBV27
d_gene: NA
abundance: NA

CDR3aa: CASSIGGIGAFF
CDR3nt: TGTGCCAGTAGTATAGGCGGGATAGGAGCTTTCTTT
j_gene: TRBJ1-1
v_gene: TRBV19
d_gene: NA
abundance: NA

CDR3aa: CAISESTVNTEAFF
CDR3nt: TGTGCCATCAGTGAATCGACAGTGAACACTGAAGCTTTCTTT
j_gene: TRBJ1-1
v_gene: TRBV10-3
d_gene: NA
abundance: once

CDR3aa: CASSQEGGSGNTIYF
CDR3nt: TGCGCCAGCAGCCAAGAAGGAGGCTCTGGAAACACCATATATTTT
j_gene: TRBJ1-3
v_gene: TRBV4-1
d_gene: NA
abundance: once

CDR3aa: CASSMGTSGGEPGEQFF
CDR3nt: TGTGCCAGCAGCATGGGGACTAGCGGGGGGGAGCCCGGTGAGCAGTTCTTC
j_gene: TRBJ2-1
v_gene: TRBV21-1
d_gene: NA
abundance: NA

CDR3aa: CASTRQGNEKLFF
CDR3nt: TGTGCCAGCACCAGACAGGGGAATGAAAAACTGTTTTTT
j_gene: TRBJ1-4
v_gene: TRBV2
d_gene: TRBD1
abundance: NA

CDR3aa: CASSVSGLNTGELFF
CDR3nt: TGTGCCAGCAGCGTATCCGGTCTGAACACCGGGGAGCTGTTTTTT
j_gene: TRBJ2-2
v_gene: TRBV9
d_gene: NA
abundance: once

CDR3aa: CASSLEGRAIANTGELFF
CDR3nt: TGCGCCAGCAGCCTCGAAGGCAGGGCGATCGCGAACACCGGGGAGCTGTTTTTT
j_gene: TRBJ2-2
v_gene: TRBV4-1
d_gene: NA
abundance: NA

CDR3aa: CAISRRDSQDEQFF
CDR3nt: TGTGCCATCAGCCGACGGGACTCCCAGGATGAGCAGTTCTTC
j_gene: TRBJ2-1
v_gene: TRBV10-3
d_gene: NA
abundance: NA

CDR3aa: CASSRRRGTTNEKLFF
CDR3nt: TGTGCCAGCAGCCGCCGCCGGGGAACAACTAATGAAAAACTGTTTTTT
j_gene: TRBJ1-4
v_gene: TRBV11-1
d_gene: NA
abundance: NA

CDR3aa: CASSQTGLVPTNEKLFF
CDR3nt: TGTGCCAGCAGTCAAACAGGGTTGGTCCCAACTAATGAAAAACTGTTTTTT
j_gene: TRBJ1-4
v_gene: TRBV2
d_gene: NA
abundance: NA

CDR3aa: CASSLKDPTGYGYTF
CDR3nt: TGTGCCAGCAGCTTGAAGGACCCCACGGGCTATGGCTACACCTTC
j_gene: TRBJ1-2
v_gene: TRBV5-4
d_gene: NA
abundance: NA

CDR3aa: CASSQAAGHSSYNEQFF
CDR3nt: TGTGCCAGCAGCCAAGCCGCGGGACACAGCTCCTACAATGAGCAGTTCTTC
j_gene: TRBJ2-1
v_gene: TRBV7-2
d_gene: NA
abundance: NA

CDR3aa: CATSDATENNEQFF
CDR3nt: TGTGCCACCAGTGATGCGACAGAAAACAATGAGCAGTTCTTC
j_gene: TRBJ2-1
v_gene: TRBV24-1
d_gene: NA
abundance: NA

CDR3aa: CASTTIVTGTGNNEQFF
CDR3nt: TGTGCCAGCACTACCATCGTGACCGGGACTGGGAACAATGAGCAGTTCTTC
j_gene: TRBJ2-1
v_gene: TRBV27
d_gene: NA
abundance: NA

CDR3aa: CASPPGENYNEQFF
CDR3nt: TGTGCCAGCCCCCCGGGAGAGAACTACAATGAGCAGTTCTTC
j_gene: TRBJ2-1
v_gene: TRBV5-8
d_gene: NA
abundance: NA

CDR3aa: CASSYIRSETQYF
CDR3nt: TGTGCCAGCAGTTATATCAGGTCGGAGACCCAGTACTTC
j_gene: TRBJ2-5
v_gene: TRBV6-2/TRBV6-3
d_gene: NA
abundance: NA

CDR3aa: CASSLGGPYGYTF
CDR3nt: TGTGCCAGCAGCTTAGGAGGACCTTATGGCTACACCTTC
j_gene: TRBJ1-2
v_gene: TRBV7-9
d_gene: NA
abundance: NA

CDR3aa: CASRGQLNTEAFF
CDR3nt: TGTGCCAGCAGGGGACAGTTGAACACTGAAGCTTTCTTT
j_gene: TRBJ1-1
v_gene: TRBV12-3/TRBV12-4
d_gene: TRBD1
abundance: NA

CDR3aa: CAWSRQGLNYGYTF
CDR3nt: TGTGCCTGGAGTCGACAGGGGTTGAACTATGGCTACACCTTC
j_gene: TRBJ1-2
v_gene: TRBV30
d_gene: TRBD1
abundance: NA

CDR3aa: CASRETGGASSTEQYF
CDR3nt: TGTGCCAGTAGAGAGACAGGGGGCGCCTCCTCGACCGAGCAGTACTTC
j_gene: TRBJ2-7
v_gene: TRBV19
d_gene: TRBD1
abundance: NA

CDR3aa: CASSLRTGGAEKLFF
CDR3nt: TGTGCCAGCAGCCTAAGAACAGGGGGCGCGGAAAAACTGTTTTTT
j_gene: TRBJ1-4
v_gene: TRBV7-2
d_gene: TRBD1
abundance: few

CDR3aa: CASNRANYNNEQFF
CDR3nt: TGTGCCAGTAACCGGGCCAACTATAACAATGAGCAGTTCTTC
j_gene: TRBJ2-1
v_gene: TRBV27
d_gene: NA
abundance: NA

CDR3aa: CASREGAGDIQYF
CDR3nt: TGTGCCAGCAGAGAGGGGGCAGGAGACATTCAGTACTTC
j_gene: TRBJ2-4
v_gene: TRBV6-5
d_gene: TRBD1
abundance: NA